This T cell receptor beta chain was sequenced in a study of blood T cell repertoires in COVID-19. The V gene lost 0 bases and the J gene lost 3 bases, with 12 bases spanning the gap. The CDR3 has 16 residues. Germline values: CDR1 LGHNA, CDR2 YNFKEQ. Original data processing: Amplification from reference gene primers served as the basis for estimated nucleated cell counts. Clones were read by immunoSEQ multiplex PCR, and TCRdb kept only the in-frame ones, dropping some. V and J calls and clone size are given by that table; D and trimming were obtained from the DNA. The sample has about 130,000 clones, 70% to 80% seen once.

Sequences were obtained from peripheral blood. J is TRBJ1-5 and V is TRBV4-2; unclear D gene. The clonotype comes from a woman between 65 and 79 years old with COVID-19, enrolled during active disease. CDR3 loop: CASSQELARPNQPQHF. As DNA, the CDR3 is TGTGCCAGCAGCCAAGAACTAGCCAGGCCCAATCAGCCCCAGCATTTT.